This T cell receptor (beta chain) was sequenced for a study of blood T cell repertoires in COVID-19. Whole-study context: Samples taken during acute and convalescent COVID-19 were collected in the United States, Italy and Spain. PBMCs, B-cell-depleted T cells, or T cells provided the cDNA or gDNA that made up the material.

Authors' methods: Amplification from reference gene primers served as the basis for estimated nucleated cell counts. Measured with immunoSEQ multiplex PCR; TCRdb has only the in-frame clones, and not every one. V, J and clone size reflect that table, while D and trimming were determined from the DNA. The sample includes about 97,000 clones, about 89% of them seen just once. Trimming removed 0 bases from V and 5 bases from J; junction bases left unmatched: 5. The CDR3 totals 15 residues. The V gene's germline CDR1 is MGHDK and CDR2 SYGVNS. Input material: peripheral blood. This sequence joins TRBV25-1 and TRBJ2-5; 8 positions match TRBD1. This TCR was recovered from a man aged 50 or older with acute or convalescent COVID-19. CDR3 nucleotide sequence: TGTGCCAGCAGTGAATACCGCCAGGGGGCCGAGACCCAGTACTTC. Residues: CASSEYRQGAETQYF.